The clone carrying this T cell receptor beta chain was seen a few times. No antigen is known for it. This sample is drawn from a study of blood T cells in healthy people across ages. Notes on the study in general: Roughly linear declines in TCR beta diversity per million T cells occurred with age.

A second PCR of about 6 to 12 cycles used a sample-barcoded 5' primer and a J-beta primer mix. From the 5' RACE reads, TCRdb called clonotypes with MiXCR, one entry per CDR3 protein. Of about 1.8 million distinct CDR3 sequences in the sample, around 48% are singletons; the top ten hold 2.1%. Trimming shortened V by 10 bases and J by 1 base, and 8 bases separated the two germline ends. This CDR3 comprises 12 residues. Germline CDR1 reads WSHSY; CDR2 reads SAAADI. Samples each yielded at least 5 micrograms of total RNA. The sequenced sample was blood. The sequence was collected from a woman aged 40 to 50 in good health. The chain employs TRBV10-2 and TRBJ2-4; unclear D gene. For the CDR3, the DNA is TGCGCCACTAACGGGGCCAAAAACATTCAGTACTTC. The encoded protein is CATNGAKNIQYF.